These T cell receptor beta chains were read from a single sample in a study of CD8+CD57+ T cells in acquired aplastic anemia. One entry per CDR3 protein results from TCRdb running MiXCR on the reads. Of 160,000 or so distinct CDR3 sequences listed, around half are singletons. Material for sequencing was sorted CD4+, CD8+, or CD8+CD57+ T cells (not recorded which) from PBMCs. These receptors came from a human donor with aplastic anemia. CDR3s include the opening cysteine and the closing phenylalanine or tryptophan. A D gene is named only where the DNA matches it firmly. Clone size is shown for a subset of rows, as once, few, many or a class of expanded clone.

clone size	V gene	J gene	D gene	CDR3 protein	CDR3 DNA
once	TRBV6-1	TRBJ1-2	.	CASSEAEVYGYTF	TGTGCCAGCAGTGAAGCGGAGGTCTATGGCTACACCTTC
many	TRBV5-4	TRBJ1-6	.	CASEGPDGNSPLHF	TGTGCCAGCGAGGGCCCCGACGGAAATTCACCCCTCCACTTT
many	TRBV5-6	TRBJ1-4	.	CASSQRGGGEKLFF	TGTGCCAGCAGCCAGCGGGGCGGGGGAGAAAAACTGTTTTTT
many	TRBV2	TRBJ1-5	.	CASRRGYSVNQPQHF	TGTGCCAGCAGGAGGGGCTATTCCGTCAATCAGCCCCAGCATTTT
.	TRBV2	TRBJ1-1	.	CASSVSTGRETEAFF	TGTGCCAGCAGTGTTTCTACAGGGAGAGAAACTGAAGCTTTCTTT
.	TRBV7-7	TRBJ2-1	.	CASSPGTTHIDEQFF	TGTGCTAGCAGCCCAGGGACGACCCACATCGATGAGCAGTTCTTC
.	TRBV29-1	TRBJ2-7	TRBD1	CSVWTGGFSYEQYF	TGCAGCGTCTGGACAGGGGGCTTCTCCTACGAGCAGTACTTC
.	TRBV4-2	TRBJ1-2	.	CASSQSPLSGGSYGYTF	TGTGCCAGCAGCCAAAGCCCCCTTAGCGGGGGCTCATACGGCTACACCTTC
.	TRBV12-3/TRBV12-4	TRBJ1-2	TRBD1	CASSLTGSPPAHYGYTF	TGTGCCAGCAGTTTGACAGGGTCCCCCCCCGCTCACTATGGCTACACCTTC
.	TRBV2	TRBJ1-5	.	CASKVQGLSNQPQHF	TGTGCCAGCAAAGTCCAGGGTCTAAGCAATCAGCCCCAGCATTTT
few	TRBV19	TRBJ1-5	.	CASSATGLGRNQPQHF	TGTGCCAGTAGTGCCACAGGGTTAGGTCGCAATCAGCCCCAGCATTTT
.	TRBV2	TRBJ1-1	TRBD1	CASSEDRGPDPNTEAFF	TGTGCCAGCAGTGAGGACAGGGGCCCTGACCCGAACACTGAAGCTTTCTTT
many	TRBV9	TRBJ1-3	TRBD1	CASSTGQGAGNTIYF	TGTGCCAGCAGCACCGGACAGGGCGCTGGAAACACCATATATTTT
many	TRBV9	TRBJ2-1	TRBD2	CASSVESGGANEQFF	TGTGCCAGCAGCGTAGAGAGCGGGGGGGCCAATGAGCAGTTCTTC
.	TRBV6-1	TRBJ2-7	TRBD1	CASSERNRGDLEQHF	TGTGCCAGCAGTGAAAGGAACAGGGGAGATCTCGAGCAGCACTTC
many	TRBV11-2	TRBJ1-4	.	CASSSPTSGATNEKLFF	TGTGCCAGCAGCTCACCCACCTCGGGAGCAACTAATGAAAAACTGTTTTTT
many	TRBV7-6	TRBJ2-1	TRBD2	CASSLPGTSVPPEQFF	TGTGCCAGCAGCTTACCCGGGACTAGCGTCCCCCCGGAGCAGTTCTTC
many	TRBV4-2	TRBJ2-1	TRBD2	CASSLLADSYNEQFF	TGTGCCAGCAGCCTCCTAGCGGACTCCTACAATGAGCAGTTCTTC
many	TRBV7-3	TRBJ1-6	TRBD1	CASSLGAGGQGSPLHF	TGTGCCAGCAGCTTAGGGGCAGGGGGCCAGGGATCACCCCTCCACTTT
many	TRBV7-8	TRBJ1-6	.	CASTPYRANSPLHF	TGTGCCAGCACCCCGTATAGGGCAAATTCACCCCTCCACTTT
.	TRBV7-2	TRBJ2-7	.	CASSLNKGAYEQYF	TGTGCCAGCAGCTTAAATAAGGGGGCCTACGAGCAGTACTTC
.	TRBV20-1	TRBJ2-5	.	CSARALYRGVQETQYF	TGCAGTGCTAGGGCACTGTACCGTGGGGTGCAAGAGACCCAGTACTTC
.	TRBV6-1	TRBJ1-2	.	CASSPDLGGHTF	TGTGCCAGCAGTCCTGACTTGGGGGGCCACACCTTC
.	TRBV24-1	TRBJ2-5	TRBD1	CATSDLGTGRSETQYF	TGTGCCACCAGTGATTTAGGGACAGGGAGGTCAGAGACCCAGTACTTC
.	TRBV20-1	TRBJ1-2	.	CSAREGGNYGYTF	TGCAGTGCTAGAGAAGGAGGAAACTATGGCTACACCTTC
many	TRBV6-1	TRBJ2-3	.	CASRRRGGADTQYF	TGTGCCAGCAGACGCAGGGGTGGGGCAGATACGCAGTATTTT
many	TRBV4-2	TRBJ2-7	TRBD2	CASSLDRTSNYEQYF	TGTGCCAGCAGCCTCGACCGGACTAGTAACTACGAGCAGTACTTC
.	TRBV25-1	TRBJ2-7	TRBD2	CASSPTSGIWYEQYF	TGTGCCAGCAGTCCGACTAGCGGGATCTGGTACGAGCAGTACTTC
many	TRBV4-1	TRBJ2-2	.	CASSQDVPGELFF	TGCGCCAGCAGCCAAGATGTTCCCGGGGAGCTGTTTTTT
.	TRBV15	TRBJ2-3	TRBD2	CATSRQTSGSSTDTQYF	TGTGCCACCAGCAGGCAAACTAGCGGGAGTAGCACAGATACGCAGTATTTT
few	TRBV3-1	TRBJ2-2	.	CASSQDLAPGGELFF	TGTGCCAGCAGCCAAGATTTAGCGCCGGGCGGGGAGCTGTTTTTT
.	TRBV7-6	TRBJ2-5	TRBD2	CASTTGTSGGAETQYF	TGTGCCAGCACCACCGGGACTAGCGGGGGGGCAGAGACCCAGTACTTC
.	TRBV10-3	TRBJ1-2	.	CATWGGGGYGYTF	TGTGCCACCTGGGGTGGTGGGGGCTATGGCTACACCTTC
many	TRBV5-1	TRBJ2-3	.	CASSLLASTDTQYF	TGCGCCAGCAGCTTGCTCGCCAGCACAGATACGCAGTATTTT
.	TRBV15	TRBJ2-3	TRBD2	CATSRLAGALDTQYF	TGTGCCACCAGCAGGTTAGCGGGGGCATTGGATACGCAGTATTTT
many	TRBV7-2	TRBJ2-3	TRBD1	CASSPGTGGDTQYF	TGTGCCAGCAGCCCCGGGACAGGTGGGGATACGCAGTATTTT
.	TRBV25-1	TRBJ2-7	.	CASSNCQLDWRLYEQYF	TGTGCCAGCAGTAATTGTCAATTGGACTGGCGGCTCTACGAGCAGTACTTC
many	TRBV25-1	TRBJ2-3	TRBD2	CASSEGLAGPSTDTQYF	TGTGCCAGCAGTGAGGGGCTAGCGGGGCCAAGCACAGATACGCAGTATTTT
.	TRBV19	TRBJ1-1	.	CASSLSRGRTEAFF	TGTGCCAGTAGTCTATCACGGGGGAGGACTGAAGCTTTCTTT
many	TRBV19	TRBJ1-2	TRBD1	CASLTGSSYGYTF	TGTGCCAGTCTGACAGGGTCGTCCTATGGCTACACCTTC
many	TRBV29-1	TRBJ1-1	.	CSVVRWGGRPEAFF	TGCAGCGTTGTGAGATGGGGGGGAAGGCCTGAAGCTTTCTTT
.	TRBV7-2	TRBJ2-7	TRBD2	CASSDRDYQYF	TGTGCCAGCAGCGACCGGGACTATCAGTACTTC
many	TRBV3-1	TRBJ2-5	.	CASSQDRGGQETQYF	TGTGCCAGCAGCCAAGATAGGGGGGGGCAAGAGACCCAGTACTTC
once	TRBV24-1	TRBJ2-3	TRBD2	CATSRTSGGLDTQYF	TGTGCCACTAGTCGGACTAGCGGGGGTCTAGATACGCAGTATTTT
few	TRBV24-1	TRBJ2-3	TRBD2	CATSDPRGEISTDTQYF	TGTGCCACCAGTGATCCACGGGGGGAAATAAGCACAGATACGCAGTATTTT
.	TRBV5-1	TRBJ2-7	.	CASSWAGLNEQYF	TGCGCCAGCAGCTGGGCCGGGCTGAACGAGCAGTACTTC
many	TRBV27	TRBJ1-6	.	CASSLAYNSPLHF	TGTGCCAGCAGTCTGGCATATAATTCACCCCTCCACTTT
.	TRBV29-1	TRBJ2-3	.	CSVERSEGSEGTQYF	TGCAGCGTTGAACGTAGCGAGGGATCGGAAGGTACGCAGTATTTT
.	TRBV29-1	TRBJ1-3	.	CSASPQGNTIYF	TGCAGCGCCAGTCCGCAGGGGAACACCATATATTTT
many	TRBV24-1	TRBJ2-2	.	CATSLGGAGGELFF	TGTGCCACCAGTCTAGGAGGGGCTGGCGGGGAGCTGTTTTTT
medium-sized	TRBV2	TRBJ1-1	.	CASSVWAAEAFF	TGTGCCAGCAGTGTGTGGGCAGCTGAAGCTTTCTTT
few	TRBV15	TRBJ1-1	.	CATSREDREAFF	TGTGCCACCAGCAGAGAGGACAGAGAAGCTTTCTTT